The 13 T cell receptor beta chains given below trace back to one sample, sequenced in a study of siplizumab effects on memory and regulatory T cells. Clones were read by immunoSEQ multiplex PCR, and TCRdb kept only the in-frame ones, dropping some. The data show 90,000 to 95,000 clones, with more than 95% seen just once and roughly 0.031% held by the top ten. Sequenced input: naive CD4+ T cells sorted from blood. The origin of the receptors is a human donor in good health.

The chain links TRBV7-3 to TRBJ2-1; tentatively, D is TRBD2 (5 bases). The V gene's germline CDR1 is SGHTA and CDR2 FQGTGA. V gave up 4 bases and J gave up 5 bases, with 12 bases separating them. This CDR3 region has 14 residues. The CDR3 bases are TGTGCCAGCAGCTCGGATTCGGGAAACAATGAGCAGTTCTTC. Translated: CASSSDSGNNEQFF.

The rearrangement uses TRBV5-6 and TRBJ1-5; the D gene is possibly TRBD1 (6 bases). V was clipped by 3 bases and J by 2 bases, with 9 bases between them. The length of the CDR3 is 14 residues. Germline V gene data show CDR1 as SGHDT and CDR2 as YYEEEE. CDR3 in amino acids: CASSYAGGNQPQHF. CDR3 nucleotide sequence: TGTGCCAGCAGCTATGCAGGGGGCAATCAGCCCCAGCATTTT.

The V gene is TRBV7-9, the J gene TRBJ2-7; D gene ambiguous. This CDR3 has 9 residues. Germline V gene lookup returns CDR1 SEHNR and CDR2 FQNEAQ (reference sequence). Trimming pared 8 bases from V and 5 bases from J, leaving 4 bases between. The CDR3 sequence is CASGDEQYF. DNA of the CDR3: TGTGCCAGCGGAGACGAGCAGTACTTC.

The rearrangement links TRBV11-2 to TRBJ2-3, with 8 bases aligning to TRBD2. CDR3 size: 18 residues. V gave up 5 bases and J gave up 4 bases; unmatched junction bases: 17. In germline, CDR1 is SGHAT, CDR2 FQNNGV. CDR3 nucleotide sequence: TGTGCCAGCAGCCTCTCCCCCGTAGCGGGGTTTAGGGCAGATACGCAGTATTTT. Its translation is CASSLSPVAGFRADTQYF.

This clone was seen once. The J gene is TRBJ2-5, the V gene TRBV7-2; D perhaps matches TRBD1 (5 bases). There are 15 residues in the CDR3. V was trimmed by 1 base and J by 5 bases, leaving 14 bases between them. The V gene's germline CDR1 is SGHTA and CDR2 FQGNSA. This chain's CDR3 is CASSLVPGSVETQYF. For the CDR3, the DNA is TGTGCCAGCAGCTTAGTTCCAGGGTCGGTGGAGACCCAGTACTTC.

The chain recombines TRBV7-2 with TRBJ1-1; possible D gene TRBD1, 6 bases. CDR1 is SGHTA, CDR2 FQGNSA, per germline. The CDR3 runs 12 residues. The germline V and J ends were trimmed by 6 bases and 6 bases, with 11 bases remaining between them. CDR3 nucleotides: TGTGCCAGCAGTCCATCAGGGGCTGAAGCTTTCTTT. Translation: CASSPSGAEAFF.

This clone was detected only once. This chain uses TRBV2 with TRBJ1-2; 9 bases agree with TRBD1. Trimming took 7 bases from V and 3 from J; bases not matched to a gene: 9. This CDR3 spans 15 amino acids. Germline V gene sequence: CDR1 SNHLY, CDR2 FYNNEI. The CDR3, as DNA: TGTGCCAGCATTGTACAGGGGGCAGCAGACTATGGCTACACCTTC. Translated: CASIVQGAADYGYTF.

The rearrangement links TRBV4-1 to TRBJ2-5, with a possible D match to TRBD2 (5 bases). The germline V gene encodes CDR1 MGHRA and CDR2 YSYEKL. The CDR3 extends over 14 amino acids. V gave up 0 bases and J gave up 5 bases, with 10 bases separating them. For the CDR3, the DNA is TGCGCCAGCAGCCAAGAAGGGCTAGCCGAGACCCAGTACTTC. This codes for CASSQEGLAETQYF.

Only a few counts were recorded for this clone. The V call is TRBV4-1, the J call TRBJ1-6; D is unresolved. Trimming left V 0 bases short and J 6 bases short, with 6 bases between. The CDR3 covers 14 residues. The germline V gene has CDR1 MGHRA and CDR2 YSYEKL. CDR3 in amino acids: CASSQDHGNSPLHF. In nucleotides, the CDR3 is TGCGCCAGCAGCCAAGATCACGGTAATTCACCCCTCCACTTT.

This chain joins TRBV28 and TRBJ2-1; 13 nucleotides align to TRBD2. CDR3 length: 15 amino acids. V dropped 6 bases and J dropped 7; count of bases not matched to a gene: 6. The V gene's germline CDR1 is MDHEN and CDR2 SYDVKM. The CDR3, as DNA: TGTGCCAGCAGACTTACTAGCGGGGGGGGAAATGAGCAGTTCTTC. This encodes CASRLTSGGGNEQFF.

The chain joins TRBV5-5 to TRBJ1-2; D gene unclear. CDR1 and CDR2 from the germline V gene are SGHKS and YYEKEE (reference sequence). The length of the CDR3 is 15 residues. Trimming left V 1 base short and J 0 bases short, with 10 bases between. CDR3 coding DNA: TGTGCCAGCAGCTTGATTGGGCACCCTAACTATGGCTACACCTTC. Translation gives CASSLIGHPNYGYTF.

The rearrangement joins TRBV5-4 to TRBJ1-1; possibly TRBD1 for D (5 bases). The germline V and J ends were trimmed by 4 bases and 3 bases, with 13 bases remaining between them. The germline CDR1 and CDR2 sequences are SGHNT and YYREEE (reference sequence). This CDR3 region has 14 residues. The CDR3 DNA sequence: TGTGCCAGCAGCCGAGCGGGGGGGGACACTGAAGCTTTCTTT. It codes for CASSRAGGDTEAFF.

This chain joins TRBV19 and TRBJ1-6, with D uncertain. The CDR3 has 14 amino acids. Germline V gives CDR1 LNHDA, CDR2 SQIVND (reference sequence). The V end was cut by 5 bases, the J end by 4 bases, with 9 bases between. DNA of the CDR3: TGTGCCAGTAGTTCTTCTAAATATAATTCACCCCTCCACTTT. Amino acids: CASSSSKYNSPLHF.